This T cell receptor (beta chain) was captured by sequencing in a study of shared clonotypes between healthy human individuals. As for the study in general: Used for every donor were three CD4 naive, three CD4 memory, two CD8 naive and one CD8 memory plate.

From CD4+ cells came CD45RA+ naive and CD45RA-negative memory subsets. Replicate sorted-subset PCRs were loaded with roughly 200 ng DNA, 25,000 to 30,000 T cell genomes. Sequencing used immunoSEQ multiplex PCR; TCRdb keeps in-frame clones, though not all of them. Of roughly 700,000 clones listed, about 74% are singletons. Concerning this clone: What it recognizes is unknown.

The length of the CDR3 is 16 residues. Trimming removed 0 bases from V and 6 bases from J; junction bases left unmatched: 11. From germline, CDR1 is SGHRS and CDR2 YFSETQ. Study-wide findings and caveats: Non-shared clonotypes had lower generation probabilities than clonotypes shared by all four sorted-subset donors.

The material sequenced was memory CD4+ T cells sorted from blood. As to subset: CD45RA-negative fraction. This clonotype was sampled from a woman in her twenties or thirties in good health. The V call is TRBV5-1, the J call TRBJ2-7; 8 nucleotides match TRBD1. CDR3: CASSLGDTGGISEQYF. DNA of the CDR3: TGCGCCAGCAGCTTGGGTGATACAGGGGGAATCAGCGAGCAGTACTTC.